Listed below are T cell receptor beta chains from one sample, sequenced in a study of cytomegalovirus exposure and HLA in healthy donors. Sequenced by immunoSEQ multiplex PCR; TCRdb stores in-frame clones only, minus some. The sample carries 120,000 to 150,000 clones, 84% recorded once. Material for sequencing was PBMCs. The receptor set was obtained from a woman between 25 and 40 years old in good health and CMV-seronegative. CDR3s include the opening cysteine and the closing phenylalanine or tryptophan. The D gene is left open where the match is weak. Clone size is given for some rows only: seen once, a few or many times, or a class if the clone is expanded.

V,D,J,size,CDR3,DNA
TRBV5-1,NA,TRBJ1-1,NA,CASSRGAGTTDYQAFF,TGCGCCAGCAGCCGGGGAGCCGGGACAACGGATTACCAAGCTTTCTTT
TRBV4-2,NA,TRBJ1-6,NA,CASSQDRGNSPLHF,TGTGCCAGCAGCCAAGACAGGGGCAATTCACCCCTCCACTTT
TRBV7-2,TRBD1,TRBJ2-1,NA,CASSSRTGGYNEQFF,TGTGCCAGCAGCTCGCGGACAGGGGGATACAATGAGCAGTTCTTC
TRBV11-3,NA,TRBJ1-1,NA,CASSQGGGNTEAFF,TGTGCCAGCAGCCAAGGGGGTGGGAACACTGAAGCTTTCTTT
TRBV6-5,TRBD1,TRBJ2-7,few,CASSYHSGTGLYEQYF,TGTGCCAGCAGTTACCACTCGGGGACAGGACTTTACGAGCAGTACTTC
TRBV6-6,TRBD2,TRBJ2-1,few,CASSYPGGIYNEQFF,TGTGCCAGCAGTTACCCGGGGGGGATCTACAATGAGCAGTTCTTC
TRBV6-1,NA,TRBJ2-7,NA,CASTEHSYEQYF,TGTGCCAGCACAGAACACTCCTACGAGCAGTACTTC
TRBV4-3,NA,TRBJ1-3,NA,CASSQGTGTSGNTIYF,TGCGCCAGCAGCCAAGGTACCGGGACATCTGGAAACACCATATATTTT
TRBV7-3,TRBD2,TRBJ2-7,NA,CASSRAGGPYEQYF,TGTGCCAGCAGCCGAGCGGGGGGGCCCTACGAGCAGTACTTC
TRBV27,NA,TRBJ1-5,NA,CASSLYPGYPDQPQHF,TGTGCCAGCAGTCTATATCCGGGATACCCCGACCAGCCCCAGCATTTT
TRBV28,TRBD2,TRBJ2-2,once,CASSFGTSGIGELFF,TGTGCCAGCAGTTTCGGGACTAGTGGTATCGGGGAGCTGTTTTTT
TRBV13,TRBD2,TRBJ2-1,NA,CASSPWRGVSYNEQFF,TGTGCCAGCAGCCCCTGGCGGGGGGTTTCCTACAATGAGCAGTTCTTC
TRBV6-6,NA,TRBJ1-5,NA,CASKKGGGPNNQPQHF,TGTGCCAGCAAAAAAGGGGGGGGGCCGAACAATCAGCCCCAGCATTTT
TRBV5-6,TRBD1,TRBJ1-2,NA,CASSVDRGSFNYGYTF,TGTGCCAGCAGCGTAGACAGGGGAAGTTTTAACTATGGCTACACCTTC
TRBV5-6,TRBD2,TRBJ2-5,many,CASSTGLAALVETQYF,TGTGCCAGCAGTACCGGACTAGCGGCGCTGGTAGAGACCCAGTACTTC
TRBV5-1,NA,TRBJ2-2,NA,CASEQGTSTGELFF,TGCGCCAGCGAACAGGGAACGAGCACCGGGGAGCTGTTTTTT
TRBV7-8,NA,TRBJ1-4,NA,CASSYRTPGFTNEKLFF,TGTGCCAGCAGCTATAGAACGCCAGGGTTCACTAATGAAAAACTGTTTTTT
TRBV7-2,NA,TRBJ1-1,NA,CASRQTGPTEAFF,TGTGCCAGCAGGCAAACAGGCCCCACTGAAGCTTTCTTT
TRBV28,TRBD1,TRBJ2-3,NA,CASSSTGEADTQYF,TGTGCCAGCAGTTCGACAGGGGAAGCAGATACGCAGTATTTT
TRBV29-1,TRBD1,TRBJ1-2,NA,CSVGTGAGYGYTF,TGCAGCGTTGGGACAGGGGCGGGCTATGGCTACACCTTC
TRBV4-2,NA,TRBJ1-1,NA,CASSQDFNRAEAFF,TGTGCCAGCAGCCAAGATTTTAACCGAGCTGAAGCTTTCTTT
TRBV5-1,TRBD2,TRBJ2-7,NA,CASSVGLAGGFRTYEQYF,TGCGCCAGCAGCGTGGGACTAGCGGGGGGGTTCCGAACCTACGAGCAGTACTTC
TRBV29-1,NA,TRBJ1-3,NA,CSVEQRGYGNTIYF,TGCAGCGTTGAACAGCGGGGGTACGGAAACACCATATATTTT
TRBV2,NA,TRBJ1-6,NA,CASKWPGDNSPLHF,TGTGCCAGCAAATGGCCGGGGGATAATTCACCCCTCCACTTT
TRBV7-9,TRBD2,TRBJ2-3,NA,CASSFFSPAGGPGDTQYF,TGTGCCAGCAGCTTCTTCTCGCCAGCGGGGGGGCCCGGAGATACGCAGTATTTT
TRBV5-4,NA,TRBJ1-3,NA,CASSLGQRSSGNTIYF,TGTGCCAGCAGCCTAGGACAGCGAAGCTCTGGAAACACCATATATTTT
TRBV5-1,NA,TRBJ2-7,NA,CASSLGPQGTYEQYF,TGCGCCAGCAGCTTGGGACCACAGGGAACCTACGAGCAGTACTTC
TRBV5-1,NA,TRBJ2-5,NA,CASSLGSGVETQYF,TGCGCCAGCAGCTTGGGTTCGGGGGTAGAGACCCAGTACTTC
TRBV2,TRBD2,TRBJ2-1,NA,CASSEAIAGLGNEQFF,TGTGCCAGCAGTGAAGCGATAGCGGGGTTGGGGAATGAGCAGTTCTTC
TRBV15,TRBD1,TRBJ2-2,once,CATSIRDRGIGELFF,TGTGCCACCAGCATTAGGGACAGGGGGATCGGGGAGCTGTTTTTT
TRBV4-1,NA,TRBJ1-4,NA,CASSQDGSAGYSDPNEKLFF,TGCGCCAGCAGCCAAGACGGATCGGCAGGGTATTCCGACCCTAATGAAAAACTGTTTTTT
TRBV5-6,NA,TRBJ2-2,NA,CASSFESHSSGELFF,TGTGCCAGCAGCTTTGAGTCTCATTCGAGCGGGGAGCTGTTTTTT
TRBV7-2,NA,TRBJ2-1,few,CASSLYGQINEQFF,TGTGCCAGCAGCTTATATGGACAGATCAATGAGCAGTTCTTC
TRBV2,NA,TRBJ1-4,NA,CASRSGIPNEKLFF,TGTGCCAGCAGGTCCGGGATACCTAATGAAAAACTGTTTTTT
TRBV11-2,TRBD1,TRBJ2-3,NA,CASSPDRGGADTQYF,TGTGCCAGCAGCCCCGACAGGGGTGGCGCAGATACGCAGTATTTT
TRBV19,NA,TRBJ1-2,NA,CASRPRQVFDGYTF,TGTGCCAGTAGACCTCGACAAGTGTTCGATGGCTACACCTTC
TRBV5-1,NA,TRBJ2-1,few,CASTVSGGFSYNEQFF,TGCGCCAGCACCGTATCGGGGGGCTTCTCCTACAATGAGCAGTTCTTC
TRBV19,NA,TRBJ1-5,few,CASKASNQPQHF,TGTGCCAGTAAAGCCAGCAATCAGCCCCAGCATTTT
TRBV29-1,NA,TRBJ2-4,NA,CSVSRLNIQYF,TGCAGCGTTTCCAGGCTGAACATTCAGTACTTC
TRBV11-2,NA,TRBJ2-7,NA,CASKDVTSYEQYF,TGTGCCAGCAAAGATGTCACATCCTACGAGCAGTACTTC
TRBV5-8,NA,TRBJ1-2,few,CASTTSSAGSRVSGYTF,TGTGCCAGCACCACATCGTCGGCCGGGTCCAGGGTATCGGGCTACACCTTC
TRBV7-9,NA,TRBJ1-4,NA,CASSGGAVGANEKLFF,TGTGCCAGCAGCGGGGGGGCCGTCGGCGCTAATGAAAAACTGTTTTTT
TRBV6-5,NA,TRBJ2-5,NA,CASSRTAQETQYF,TGTGCCAGCTCGAGGACAGCCCAAGAGACCCAGTACTTC